This TCR beta chain comes out of a study of T cell changes during pregnancy in multiple sclerosis. Method: immunoSEQ multiplex PCR; TCRdb's copy keeps in-frame clones and lacks some. In the table there are 70,000 or so clones, 85% to 95% of which are singletons. V lost 3 bases and J lost 6; bases outside the gene matches: 14. CDR1 is LGHNA and CDR2 is YNFKEQ in the germline V gene. The CDR3 covers 18 residues. Source: CD4+ T cells from peripheral blood mononuclear cells, taken after pregnancy. The chain is built from TRBV4-2 and TRBJ2-2, with TRBD2 matching 9 bases. The receptor comes from a female donor with multiple sclerosis, enrolled in a pregnancy study. DNA for the CDR3: TGTGCCAGCAGCCATGTCCCGGGCGGGAGGGCCTCTTCCGGGGAGCTGTTTTTT. Encoded protein: CASSHVPGGRASSGELFF.